The 21 T cell receptor beta chains below were found in one sample sequenced in a study of blood T cell repertoires in COVID-19. Sequencing was performed with immunoSEQ multiplex PCR; in TCRdb, only in-frame clones are kept and a portion is missing. The data show about 140,000 clones, around 89% seen once. Sequencing was done on a sample of peripheral blood. These receptors originate from a human donor with COVID-19, enrolled during active disease. The donor label of this sample is uncertain.

The rearrangement joins TRBV2 to TRBJ1-3, with D uncertain. V shed 4 bases and J shed 2 bases, with 9 bases lying between them. Germline V gene sequence: CDR1 SNHLY, CDR2 FYNNEI. The CDR3 is made up of 14 amino acids. The DNA for the CDR3 is TGTGCCAGCAGTGGAACCGGGGCTGGAAACACCATATATTTT. This encodes CASSGTGAGNTIYF.

V usage is TRBV19 and J usage is TRBJ2-7; no reliable D call. The V gene's germline CDR1 is LNHDA and CDR2 SQIVND (reference sequence). Deletions cut 6 bases from V and 2 bases from J, with 17 bases between. The CDR3 consists of 15 residues. The CDR3 reads CASSPSGGSTYEQYF. CDR3 sequence (DNA): TGTGCCAGTAGCCCCTCCGGCGGCAGCACCTACGAGCAGTACTTC.

This chain uses TRBV5-1 with TRBJ2-7; 11 bases fit TRBD2. The CDR3 is 16 amino acids. From germline, CDR1 is SGHRS and CDR2 YFSETQ. V shed 4 bases, J shed 1 base, and the junction held 7 bases outside the gene matches. The CDR3 here is CASSPRVAGGSYEQYF. CDR3 nucleotide sequence: TGCGCCAGCAGCCCCCGGGTAGCGGGAGGGTCCTACGAGCAGTACTTC. The whole variable domain, filled in from reference TRBV5-1 and TRBJ2-7, reads KAGVTQTPRYLIKTRGQQVTLSCSPISGHRSVSWYQQTPGQGLQFLFEYFSETQRNKGNFPGRFSGRQFSNSRSEMNVSTLELGDSALYLCASSPRVAGGSYEQYFGPGTRLTVT.

The gene calls are TRBV5-4 and TRBJ1-6, with unresolved D. This CDR3 spans 14 amino acids. Germline V lookup: CDR1 SGHNT, CDR2 YYREEE (reference sequence). V was shortened by 4 bases and J by 5 bases, with 10 bases between the two germline ends. In DNA form, the CDR3 reads TGTGCCAGCAGCATAGACGGGAATAATTCACCCCTCCACTTT. Translating it yields CASSIDGNNSPLHF.

The chain uses TRBV5-1 and TRBJ1-2; D is perhaps TRBD1 (6 bases). Looked up from germline, CDR1 is SGHRS and CDR2 is YFSETQ. CDR3 length equals 14 residues. V gave up 7 bases and J gave up 0 bases, with 13 bases separating them. The CDR3 region is CASGPTGTNYGYTF. The CDR3 region has the DNA TGCGCCAGCGGGCCGACAGGAACTAACTATGGCTACACCTTC.

The genes are TRBV5-1 and TRBJ2-1; 12 positions agree with TRBD1. The trim removed 5 bases at V and 8 bases at J, leaving 8 bases unmatched. The length of the CDR3 is 15 residues. Looked up from germline, CDR1 is SGHRS and CDR2 is YFSETQ. In DNA, the CDR3 is TGCGCCAGCAGGGCCGGGACAGGGGGCGAAGATGAGCAGTTCTTC. This sequence encodes CASRAGTGGEDEQFF.

This clone has only one observation. The chain couples TRBV19 to TRBJ1-5; possible D gene TRBD1, 5 bases. The CDR3 extends over 14 amino acids. Germline V lookup: CDR1 LNHDA, CDR2 SQIVND (reference sequence). Trimming removed 2 bases from V and 3 bases from J, with 8 bases in between. The CDR3 loop is CASSIRGPNQPQHF. The CDR3, as DNA: TGTGCCAGTAGTATAAGGGGCCCCAATCAGCCCCAGCATTTT.

This chain links TRBV7-9 with TRBJ1-4; 11 nucleotides match TRBD1. CDR1 and CDR2 from the germline V gene are SEHNR and FQNEAQ (reference sequence). V lost 5 bases, J lost 8 bases, and 16 bases stayed unmatched. CDR3 length: 18 amino acids. The CDR3 DNA sequence: TGTGCCAGCAGCAACCGGGACAGGGGGGGAGAGCGAACGGAAAAACTGTTTTTT. The encoded protein is CASSNRDRGGERTEKLFF.

V usage is TRBV5-1 and J usage is TRBJ1-1; D is possibly TRBD1 (5 bases). There are 15 residues in the CDR3. The ends were cut back, 3 bases at V and 5 bases at J, with 17 bases in the middle. Germline-derived CDR1 and CDR2 are SGHRS and YFSETQ. CDR3 nucleotides: TGCGCCAGCAGCTCCGCACAGGCGGGGAGGACTGAAGCTTTCTTT. Protein product: CASSSAQAGRTEAFF.

The chain employs TRBV15 and TRBJ2-7, with 7 bases that match TRBD2. CDR1 and CDR2 (germline): LNHNV, YYDKDF (reference sequence). The V segment lost 0 bases and the J segment 0 bases; nucleotides outside the gene matches: 5. CDR3 length: 16 residues. CDR3 DNA: TGTGCCACCAGCAGAGATGACGGCGGGAGCTCCTACGAGCAGTACTTC. Amino acid sequence: CATSRDDGGSSYEQYF.

The chain links TRBV5-4 to TRBJ2-5; 8 bases map to TRBD1. V trimming: 0 bases; J trimming: 1 base; junction bases outside the gene matches: 2. The germline V gene encodes CDR1 SGHNT and CDR2 YYREEE (reference sequence). The length of the CDR3 is 15 residues. This CDR3 reads CASSLVGTGQETQYF. The CDR3 DNA is TGTGCCAGCAGCTTGGTCGGGACAGGCCAAGAGACCCAGTACTTC.

V usage is TRBV15 and J usage is TRBJ2-7; TRBD2 matches 10 bases. The junction had 7 bases not matched to a gene; V was cut back by 5 bases and J by 6 bases. From germline, CDR1 is LNHNV and CDR2 YYDKDF (reference sequence). CDR3 length: 14 residues. The DNA for the CDR3 is TGTGCCACCAGCTCCTCAGCGGGAGGGGGCGAGCAGTACTTC. It specifies CATSSSAGGGEQYF.

The chain uses TRBV7-2 and TRBJ2-3; TRBD2 agrees at 9 bases. Germline assignment: CDR1 SGHTA and CDR2 FQGNSA. Germline trimming cut 5 bases from V and 0 bases from J; bases unmatched to any gene: 6. CDR3 length: 16 residues. The CDR3 DNA sequence: TGTGCCAGCAGCCCGATAGCGGGGGCTAGCACAGATACGCAGTATTTT. It yields the protein CASSPIAGASTDTQYF.

The J gene is TRBJ1-2, the V gene TRBV7-9; possibly TRBD1 for D (5 bases). Per the germline V gene, CDR1 is SEHNR and CDR2 is FQNEAQ (reference sequence). CDR3 length: 15 residues. Trimming cost V 1 base and J 2 bases, with 11 bases left between them. CDR3 amino acids: CASSLDPQGNYGYTF. CDR3 in DNA: TGTGCCAGCAGCTTAGACCCCCAGGGAAACTATGGCTACACCTTC.

V and J are TRBV18 and TRBJ1-2; perhaps TRBD1 as D (5 bases). The length of the CDR3 is 15 residues. V was cut by 3 bases and J by 2 bases, with 13 bases left in between. From germline, CDR1 is KGHSH and CDR2 LQKENI. The CDR3, as DNA: TGTGCCAGCTCACCCCCAGGGCTGGGAAACTATGGCTACACCTTC. Residues: CASSPPGLGNYGYTF.

V gene TRBV19 combines with J gene TRBJ1-6, with 9 bases that match TRBD1. With 5 bases clipped from V and 7 bases from J, the junction kept 6 bases outside the gene matches. CDR3 length: 15 residues. Germline CDR1 LNHDA, CDR2 SQIVND (reference sequence). CDR3 bases: TGTGCCAGTAGTCCGCGGACAGGGGAGAATTCACCCCTCCACTTT. This translates into CASSPRTGENSPLHF.

CDR3 protein: CSVWAAEKLFF. CDR3 nucleotides: TGCAGTGTGTGGGCAGCTGAAAAACTGTTTTTT. This rearrangement joins TRBV20-1 to TRBJ1-4; D is unresolved. Germline V lookup: CDR1 DFQATT, CDR2 SNEGSKA (reference sequence). Trimming took 7 bases from V and 7 from J, leaving 10 bases between them. The length of the CDR3 is 11 residues.

The chain couples TRBV18 to TRBJ2-5; no clear D. V lost 2 bases, J lost 4 bases, and 11 bases lay in between. The germline V gene has CDR1 KGHSH and CDR2 LQKENI. The CDR3 is 14 amino acids. CDR3 sequence reads: CASSPERSLETQYF. The CDR3, as DNA: TGTGCCAGCTCACCAGAGAGGTCGTTAGAGACCCAGTACTTC.

The gene calls are TRBV5-1 and TRBJ1-4; 11 bases fit TRBD1. V was clipped by 4 bases and J by 4 bases; unmatched bases: 9. This CDR3 has 17 residues. Germline CDR1 reads SGHRS; CDR2 reads YFSETQ. This chain's CDR3 is CASSPGQGARLNEKLFF. The CDR3 DNA reads as TGCGCCAGCAGCCCAGGACAGGGGGCGCGCCTTAATGAAAAACTGTTTTTT.

The rearrangement uses TRBV19 and TRBJ1-4; the D gene is possibly TRBD1 (5 bases). Trimming pared 4 bases from V and 5 bases from J, leaving 26 bases between. CDR3 length: 19 amino acids. Germline values: CDR1 LNHDA, CDR2 SQIVND (reference sequence). CDR3 sequence reads: CASSTRQFPLDPRNEKLFF. The CDR3 DNA is TGTGCCAGTAGTACCAGACAGTTCCCCTTAGATCCACGAAATGAAAAACTGTTTTTT.

The CDR3 region has the DNA TGTGCCATCAGTGAGTATATGAGGGATTTGAACACTGAAGCTTTCTTT. Residues: CAISEYMRDLNTEAFF. The J gene is TRBJ1-1, the V gene TRBV10-3, with D uncertain. Trimming removed 1 base at V and 0 bases at J, with 12 bases between. Germline-derived CDR1 and CDR2 are ENHRY and SYGVKD. The CDR3 is made up of 16 amino acids.